These 26 T cell receptor beta chains were all obtained from the same sample, sequenced in a study of T cells in Graves' hyperthyroidism and ophthalmopathy. Amplification yielded TCR beta CDR3 regions, with RNA transcripts as the source. HTBI primers were the set used in a first-round RT-PCR of the TCR CDR3. MiXCR, applied by TCRdb to the multiplex PCR reads, yields one record per CDR3 protein. The sample has about 600,000 distinct CDR3 sequences; around 16% are singletons. Sequenced input: blood. Source of these receptors: a woman in her thirties or forties with Graves' ophthalmopathy.

This clonotype was seen more than once but under ten times. Being one base from a much bigger clone, this may be a read error. The rearrangement uses TRBV11-2 and TRBJ2-5; D uncertain. The CDR3 extends over 15 amino acids. Germline CDR1 is SGHAT and CDR2 is FQNNGV. CDR3 in DNA: TGTGCCGGCAGCTTAATGGGCACAAACCAAGAGACCCAGTACTTC. Protein sequence: CAGSLMGTNQETQYF.

The V gene is TRBV7-9, the J gene TRBJ2-2, with D maybe TRBD2 (6 bases). Between the trimmed V and J ends, which lost 3 bases and 7 bases, there was a span of 9 bases. The CDR3 is 13 residues long. CDR1 and CDR2 (germline): SEHNR, FQNEAQ (reference sequence). CDR3 sequence reads: CASSFREVGELFF. The CDR3 bases are TGTGCCAGCAGCTTTAGGGAGGTCGGGGAGCTGTTTTTT.

This clonotype was recorded many times. The chain links TRBV6-1 to TRBJ1-4; 8 positions match TRBD1. The CDR3 runs to 14 residues. Trimming removed 5 bases from V and 7 bases from J; junction bases left unmatched: 6. Germline-derived CDR1 and CDR2 are MNHNS and SASEGT. CDR3 DNA sequence: TGTGCCAGCAGTTATTCCGGGACAGGTGAAAAACTGTTTTTT. This translates into CASSYSGTGEKLFF.

This clonotype was seen repeatedly, ten times or more. This rearrangement joins TRBV6-2 or TRBV6-3 to TRBJ2-1; D may be TRBD1 (6 bases). V lost 6 bases and J 5 bases, leaving 17 bases between the germline ends. The CDR3 has 15 amino acids. In germline, CDR1 is MNHEY, CDR2 SVGEGT. As DNA, the CDR3 is TGTGCCAGCAGACCTCCGGGACACTGGGACAATGAGCAGTTCTTC. This gives the protein CASRPPGHWDNEQFF.

This clonotype was detected a few times. The chain recombines TRBV7-9 with TRBJ2-3, with D maybe TRBD1 (6 bases). V gave up 0 bases and J gave up 14 bases, with 15 bases separating them. The CDR3 extends over 13 amino acids. Per the germline V gene, CDR1 is SEHNR and CDR2 is FQNEAQ (reference sequence). The CDR3 coding sequence is TGTGCCAGCAGCTTAGCGGGGGCACTGCTGGTGTATTTT. Amino acids: CASSLAGALLVYF.

There are a few counts of this clonotype. The chain employs TRBV12-3 or TRBV12-4 and TRBJ1-5, with D possibly matching TRBD1 (5 bases). V lost 4 bases and J lost 1, with 8 bases in between. The CDR3 spans 14 residues. The CDR3 reads CASSSRASNQPQHF. DNA for the CDR3: TGTGCCAGCAGTTCCAGGGCCAGCAATCAGCCCCAGCATTTT.

This clonotype has more than one count but fewer than ten. The chain combines TRBV20-1 with TRBJ1-3; possibly TRBD1 for D (5 bases). Germline V CDR1 and CDR2: DFQATT, SNEGSKA (reference sequence). Trimming pared 6 bases from V and 3 bases from J, leaving 15 bases between. The CDR3 extends over 14 amino acids. Here the CDR3 DNA reads TGCAGTGCAGCGACGCCGGGGGGTGGAAACACCATATATTTT. Residues: CSAATPGGGNTIYF.

This clonotype was detected ten times or more. The rearrangement links TRBV2 to TRBJ2-1; 7 bases align to TRBD2. Germline trimming cut 5 bases from V and 4 bases from J; bases unmatched to any gene: 5. This CDR3 has 14 residues. From germline, CDR1 is SNHLY and CDR2 FYNNEI. CDR3 bases: TGTGCCAGCAGTCGGATAGCGGGTTACAATGAGCAGTTCTTC. Translated: CASSRIAGYNEQFF.

The sample holds a few counts of this clonotype. CDR3 in amino acids: CASSQVGGRTVAGFGEAFF. The CDR3 DNA is TGTGCCAGCAGCCAAGTCGGCGGACGAACTGTGGCGGGGTTCGGAGAAGCTTTCTTT. J is TRBJ1-1 and V is TRBV3-1; D is undetermined. CDR3 length equals 19 residues. Germline lookup yields CDR1 LGHDT and CDR2 YNNKEL (reference sequence). Trimming shortened V by 1 base and J by 8 bases, and 29 bases separated the two germline ends.

Ten or more counts support this clonotype. The chain uses TRBV28 and TRBJ2-3, with D maybe TRBD2 (5 bases). V shed 8 bases and J shed 6 bases, with 15 bases lying between them. The CDR3 has 13 residues. Germline V gives CDR1 MDHEN, CDR2 SYDVKM. The CDR3 DNA is TGTGCCAGCTCCAGACGGACTCGGGATACGCAGTATTTT. Its protein product is CASSRRTRDTQYF. The variable domain in full, completed from reference TRBV28 and TRBJ2-3, reads DVKVTQSSRYLVKRTGEKVFLECVQDMDHENMFWYRQDPGLGLRLIYFSYDVKMKEKGDIPEGYSVSREKKERFSLILESASTNQTSMYLCASSRRTRDTQYFGPGTRLTVL.

The chain combines TRBV7-2 with TRBJ2-3; TRBD2 aligns across 7 bases. Trimming took 0 bases from V and 6 from J; bases not matched to a gene: 18. The CDR3 totals 19 residues. Germline lookup yields CDR1 SGHTA and CDR2 FQGNSA. The CDR3 spells CASSLAGSPKRTRGDTQYF. The CDR3 DNA reads as TGTGCCAGCAGCTTAGCGGGTTCCCCTAAAAGGACTAGGGGCGATACGCAGTATTTT.

The gene calls are TRBV7-6 and TRBJ2-1; the match to TRBD2 covers 10 bases. The germline V gene encodes CDR1 SGHVS and CDR2 FNYEAQ. The V gene end was trimmed by 4 bases and the J gene end by 9 bases; junction bases not matched to a gene: 9. The CDR3 covers 15 residues. The CDR3 DNA follows: TGTGCCAGCAGCTATGAGCCGGGACTAGCGTCTGAGCAGTTCTTC. It specifies CASSYEPGLASEQFF.

In its sample, this clonotype was seen many times. In DNA, the CDR3 is TGTGCCAGCAGTTCACCGGGACACCTTGAAGCTTTCTTT. Its translation: CASSSPGHLEAFF. This rearrangement joins TRBV28 to TRBJ1-1; TRBD1 might be the D (6 bases). From germline, CDR1 is MDHEN and CDR2 SYDVKM. There are 13 residues in the CDR3. Trimming left V 4 bases short and J 7 bases short, with 13 bases between.

This clonotype was counted between two and nine times. A much larger clonotype is one base distant, so this may be a read error. The chain couples TRBV18 to TRBJ1-1; possibly TRBD1 for D (6 bases). CDR1 KGHSH and CDR2 LQKENI come from the germline V gene. The ends were cut back, 3 bases at V and 11 bases at J, with 16 bases in the middle. The CDR3 runs to 13 residues. CDR3 nucleotide sequence: TGTGCCAGCTCACCGCTGGGACAAAGAGTCGCTTTCTTT. Translation: CASSPLGQRVAFF.

The rearrangement links TRBV11-2 to TRBJ1-1; D remains ambiguous. Germline-derived CDR1 and CDR2 are SGHAT and FQNNGV. V shed 5 bases and J shed 12 bases, with 16 bases lying between them. CDR3 length: 12 amino acids. CDR3 sequence (DNA): TGTGCCAGCAGCCCCCCAGCACCAGGACCTTTCTTT. This codes for CASSPPAPGPFF.

This clonotype was counted at least ten times. The rearrangement uses TRBV12-3 or TRBV12-4 and TRBJ2-1; a possible D gene is TRBD2 (6 bases). Deletions cut 4 bases from V and 0 bases from J, with 16 bases between. This CDR3 comprises 17 residues. The CDR3 region has the DNA TGTGCCAGCAGTTATTCGGTGGGGGGACCCTCCTACAATGAGCAGTTCTTC. Protein: CASSYSVGGPSYNEQFF.

This clonotype was seen only a few times. The chain has TRBV25-1 and TRBJ1-1; TRBD1 matches at 7 bases. The CDR3 is made up of 17 amino acids. Unmatched junction bases numbered 12, after V lost 4 bases and J lost 1 base. CDR1 MGHDK and CDR2 SYGVNS come from the germline V gene. The CDR3: CASSARADRRWNTEAFF. The DNA for the CDR3 is TGTGCCAGCAGTGCTCGGGCGGACAGGAGGTGGAACACTGAAGCTTTCTTT.

This clonotype has at least ten counts. The chain carries TRBV20-1 and TRBJ2-3; 8 bases are a match to TRBD2. Losses at the gene ends were 5 bases for V and 4 bases for J; bases not matched to a gene: 5. Germline loops: CDR1 DFQATT, CDR2 SNEGSKA (reference sequence). The CDR3 length is 13 residues. CDR3 residues: CSAPREGADTQYF. In nucleotides, the CDR3 is TGCAGTGCTCCCCGGGAGGGGGCAGATACGCAGTATTTT.

Many counts were recorded for this clonotype. The chain joins TRBV27 to TRBJ2-1; possible D gene TRBD2, 5 bases. Trimming stripped 1 base from V and 8 bases from J, with 12 bases between. CDR1 and CDR2 (germline): MNHEY, SMNVEV (reference sequence). This CDR3 region has 14 residues. The CDR3 region has the DNA TGTGCCAGCAGTTTATTACTGGGAGAACATGAGCAGTTCTTC. Residues: CASSLLLGEHEQFF.

Of note for this clonotype: This may be a read error, as it is one base from a much larger clone. This CDR3 is missing its conserved last phenylalanine or tryptophan, likely due to a read error. The CDR3 loop is CASTFRKGTEAFL. Written as DNA, the CDR3 is TGTGCCAGCACCTTCAGGAAAGGGACTGAAGCTTTCCTT. The chain combines TRBV12-3 or TRBV12-4 with TRBJ1-1; D unclear. Between the trimmed V and J ends, which lost 7 bases and 5 bases, there was a span of 14 bases. CDR3 length: 13 amino acids.

This clonotype was observed a few times. This chain uses TRBV5-1 with TRBJ2-4; no clear D. Trimming removed 4 bases at V and 2 bases at J, with 7 bases between. The germline V gene encodes CDR1 SGHRS and CDR2 YFSETQ. This CDR3 comprises 13 residues. CDR3 sequence reads: CASSNSPKNIQYF. The CDR3 DNA follows: TGCGCCAGCAGCAATTCACCCAAAAACATTCAGTACTTC.

This chain connects TRBV20-1 to TRBJ2-7; D call uncertain. Trimming took 4 bases from V and 5 from J, leaving 21 bases between them. CDR1 is DFQATT and CDR2 is SNEGSKA in the germline V gene (reference sequence). The CDR3 contains 15 residues. CDR3 bases: TGCAGTGCTACCCGAATGCCGGCTACTCAACACGAGCAGTACTTC. Residues: CSATRMPATQHEQYF.

This chain's CDR3 is CASSLGGPLDIQYF. CDR3 nucleotide sequence: TGCGCCAGCAGCTTGGGGGGGCCCTTAGACATTCAGTACTTC. The chain has TRBV5-1 and TRBJ2-4, with a tentative D call TRBD1 (6 bases). With 0 bases removed from V and 8 bases from J, the gap between germline ends came to 12 bases. The CDR3 has 14 amino acids. CDR1 SGHRS and CDR2 YFSETQ come from the germline V gene.

The rearrangement links TRBV7-2 to TRBJ2-3; D unresolved. Between the trimmed V and J ends, which lost 2 bases and 3 bases, there was a span of 12 bases. Germline V lookup: CDR1 SGHTA, CDR2 FQGNSA. The CDR3 has 15 residues. The CDR3: CASSLLATRTDTQYF. The CDR3 nucleotides read TGTGCCAGCAGCTTACTGGCCACCAGGACAGATACGCAGTATTTT.

CDR3 in amino acids: CASSIDPVRANTGELFF. CDR3 nucleotides: TGTGCCAGTAGTATAGATCCGGTCAGAGCGAACACCGGGGAGCTGTTTTTT. This chain uses TRBV19 with TRBJ2-2; D remains ambiguous. The V gene's germline CDR1 is LNHDA and CDR2 SQIVND (reference sequence). Trimming pared 0 bases from V and 0 bases from J, leaving 11 bases between. This CDR3 contains 17 residues.

This clonotype showed up just a few times. The gene calls are TRBV3-1 and TRBJ2-1, with TRBD2 matching over 9 bases. From germline, CDR1 is LGHDT and CDR2 YNNKEL (reference sequence). The CDR3 runs 14 residues. V lost 4 bases, J lost 5 bases, and 3 bases stayed unmatched. CDR3 sequence reads: CASSLRLADNEQFF. The CDR3 DNA reads as TGTGCCAGCAGCCTACGACTAGCGGACAATGAGCAGTTCTTC.